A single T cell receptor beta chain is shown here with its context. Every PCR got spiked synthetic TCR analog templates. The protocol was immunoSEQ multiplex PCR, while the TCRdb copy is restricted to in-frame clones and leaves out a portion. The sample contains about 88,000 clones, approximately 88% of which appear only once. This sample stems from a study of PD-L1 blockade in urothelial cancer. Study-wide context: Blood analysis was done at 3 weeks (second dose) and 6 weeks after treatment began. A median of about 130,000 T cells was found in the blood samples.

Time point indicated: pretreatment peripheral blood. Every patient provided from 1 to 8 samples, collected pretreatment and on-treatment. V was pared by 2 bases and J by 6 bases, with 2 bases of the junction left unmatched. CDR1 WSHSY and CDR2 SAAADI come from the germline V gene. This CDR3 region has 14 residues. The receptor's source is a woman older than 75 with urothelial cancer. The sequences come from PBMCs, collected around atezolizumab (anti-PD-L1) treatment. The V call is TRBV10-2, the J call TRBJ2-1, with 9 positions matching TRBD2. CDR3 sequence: CASSESGRINEQFF. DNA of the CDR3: TGCGCCAGCAGTGAGAGCGGGAGGATCAATGAGCAGTTCTTC.